These T cell receptor beta chains were read from a single sample in a study of a mutant IDH1 vaccine in newly diagnosed glioma. Their antigens remain unidentified. Method: immunoSEQ multiplex PCR; TCRdb's copy keeps in-frame clones and lacks some. Altogether 40,000 to 45,000 clones are present, approximately 84% being singletons, with the ten largest covering 2% to 2.5%. Source: PBMCs, taken from a glioma patient whose treatment included an IDH1 peptide vaccine. Every receptor here comes from a woman aged 18 to 35 with glioma. Some clones in this sample may be carry-over from other donors' samples. The CDR3 runs from the conserved cysteine through the conserved F or W. Fields, in order: clone size, CDR3 length, V gene, J gene, D gene, CDR3 protein, CDR3 DNA. A D gene is named only where the DNA matches it firmly. Rows give clone size only sometimes, using once, few, many, or a class for an expanded clone.

>-|12|TRBV5-6|TRBJ2-7|-
CASSLTGYEQYF
TGTGCCAGCAGCTTGACAGGGTACGAGCAGTACTTC
>once|17|TRBV5-1|TRBJ2-1|TRBD2
CASSPLGTSGIGDEQFF
TGCGCCAGCAGCCCCCTCGGGACTAGCGGGATAGGCGATGAGCAGTTCTTC
>-|11|TRBV9|TRBJ2-5|-
CASSAAETQYF
TGTGCCAGCAGCGCAGCGGAGACCCAGTACTTC
>-|14|TRBV19|TRBJ2-3|TRBD2
CASSFSGGEDTQYF
TGTGCCAGTAGTTTTAGCGGGGGGGAAGATACGCAGTATTTT
>once|14|TRBV2|TRBJ2-5|TRBD1
CASSRGTGGETQYF
TGTGCCAGCTCTAGGGGGACAGGGGGAGAGACCCAGTACTTC
>few|13|TRBV25-1|TRBJ1-1|-
CATSTVMNTEAFF
TGTGCCACCTCGACAGTCATGAACACTGAAGCTTTCTTT
>-|14|TRBV6-5|TRBJ1-2|TRBD1
CASSYVGGENGYTF
TGTGCCAGCAGTTACGTAGGGGGCGAGAATGGCTACACCTTC
>-|12|TRBV29-1|TRBJ2-5|-
CSVGDVQETQYF
TGCAGCGTCGGGGACGTCCAAGAGACCCAGTACTTC
>few|13|TRBV6-5|TRBJ1-1|TRBD1
CASSRGQGTEAFF
TGTGCCAGCAGCCGGGGACAGGGCACTGAAGCTTTCTTT
>-|15|TRBV6-4|TRBJ1-2|TRBD1
CASSPNWTGEGGYTF
TGTGCCAGCAGTCCTAATTGGACAGGGGAGGGCGGCTACACCTTC
>-|14|TRBV7-9|TRBJ1-2|-
CASSLDVHYVGYTF
TGTGCCAGCAGCTTAGACGTACACTATGTAGGCTACACCTTC
>-|16|TRBV7-9|TRBJ1-4|-
CASSNSGQATNEKLFF
TGTGCCAGCAGCAACTCGGGGCAAGCAACTAATGAAAAACTGTTTTTT
>-|15|TRBV4-1|TRBJ1-5|TRBD1
CASSQTGGKDQPQHF
TGCGCCAGCAGCCAAACAGGGGGCAAAGATCAGCCCCAGCATTTT
>once|13|TRBV25-1|TRBJ2-7|TRBD1
CATEPGQGNEQYF
TGTGCCACCGAACCGGGACAGGGGAACGAGCAGTACTTC
>-|13|TRBV15|TRBJ1-1|-
CATSTSGNTEAFF
TGTGCCACCAGCACCTCAGGTAACACTGAAGCTTTCTTT
>-|15|TRBV6-5|TRBJ1-1|-
CASSYSLGVNTEAFF
TGTGCCAGCAGTTACTCGCTTGGGGTGAACACTGAAGCTTTCTTT
>once|15|TRBV7-8|TRBJ1-5|-
CASSAHQGPTQPQHF
TGTGCCAGCAGCGCCCATCAGGGGCCAACTCAGCCCCAGCATTTT
>-|14|TRBV10-2|TRBJ2-1|TRBD2
CASKSASGRNEQFF
TGCGCCAGCAAGTCGGCTAGCGGGAGGAATGAGCAGTTCTTC
>-|19|TRBV2|TRBJ2-6|TRBD1
CASSGPGTGDFSGANVLTF
TGTGCCAGCAGTGGCCCCGGGACAGGGGATTTCTCTGGGGCCAACGTCCTGACTTTC
>-|19|TRBV15|TRBJ1-2|TRBD1
CATSRRDRDRGSLIYGYTF
TGTGCCACCAGCAGACGCGACCGGGACAGGGGGAGTCTTATCTATGGCTACACCTTC
>-|14|TRBV29-1|TRBJ2-5|-
CSGGAGGTGETQYF
TGCAGCGGTGGTGCGGGCGGGACTGGGGAGACCCAGTACTTC
>-|14|TRBV10-1|TRBJ2-3|-
CASSTSRGPDTQYF
TGCGCCAGCAGTACTAGCCGGGGACCAGATACGCAGTATTTT